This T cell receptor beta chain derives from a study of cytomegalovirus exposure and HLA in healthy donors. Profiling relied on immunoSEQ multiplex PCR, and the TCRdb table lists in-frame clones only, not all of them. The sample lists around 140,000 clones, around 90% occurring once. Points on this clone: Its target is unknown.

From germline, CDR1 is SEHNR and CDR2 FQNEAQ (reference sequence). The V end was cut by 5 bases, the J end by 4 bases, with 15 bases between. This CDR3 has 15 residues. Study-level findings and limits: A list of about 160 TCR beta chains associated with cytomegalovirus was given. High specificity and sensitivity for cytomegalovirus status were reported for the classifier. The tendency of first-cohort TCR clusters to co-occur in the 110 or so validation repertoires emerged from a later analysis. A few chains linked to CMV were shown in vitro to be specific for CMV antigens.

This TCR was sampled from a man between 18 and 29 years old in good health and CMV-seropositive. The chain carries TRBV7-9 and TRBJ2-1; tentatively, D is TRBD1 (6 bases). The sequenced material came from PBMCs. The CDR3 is CASSTQDRRYNEQFF. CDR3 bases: TGTGCCAGCAGCACCCAAGACAGGCGATACAATGAGCAGTTCTTC.